This T cell receptor beta chain was identified in a study of T cell repertoires in cytomegalovirus infection (dated by TCRdb to between 2019 and 2020). About the investigation overall: The peptide stimulations were aimed at well-studied HLA-B-restricted epitopes as well as recently identified HLA-C-restricted CMV epitopes, whose presentation resists viral immunomodulation. The HLA type of each donor mattered for the analysis, because public TCR beta signatures pointed to carriage of CMV infection along with the matching HLA type. Overall results and qualifications from the work: In both this cohort and an independent roughly 350-donor cohort, the cumulative frequency of public TCR beta family members distinguished carriers of CMV infection plus the relevant HLA type. The ex vivo response was dominated by HLA-C-restricted CMV-specific TCR beta clonotypes, and the single most frequent clonotype in two of eight donors was supplied by these HLA-C-restricted clonotypes.

On this clonotype itself: Its antigen specificity is not known. No base quality information exists; no much larger clone differs at one position.

Sequencing was carried out with an Illumina HiSeq 1500. Starting from the raw public reads, TCRdb applied fastp trimming at Q25, assembled clones with MiXCR and retained in-frame beta chains. Entries that share a CDR3 protein sequence are merged under the most common genes and DNA. The sample table contains about 570,000 distinct CDR3 sequences; only one count was recorded for around 40% of them. The ten largest clonotypes hold around 48% of the sample. The treatment or condition label for this specimen denotes: in vitro stimulation with specific CMV peptide epitopes to enrich CMV-specific T cells. Trimming removed 7 bases from V and 10 bases from J, leaving 25 bases between the germline ends. Taken from the germline V gene (reference sequence), the CDR1 and CDR2 loops are MNHEY and SMNVEV. Measured from the cysteine to the phenylalanine, the CDR3 is 15 residues long. This entry keeps only the CDR3 DNA: 45 bases, framed from base 1.

The V and J segments used are TRBV27 and TRBJ1-1; TRBD1 could be the D gene, as 6 bases match. This sequence originates from a human donor in good health (CMV status not recorded). Some clones in this sample may be carry-over from other donors' samples. The input for sequencing was cultured PBMCs, taken from culture after CMV antigen stimulation. At the DNA level, the sequence is TGTGCCAGCAAAGGGGCCGGACAGAGCGTTTGGGGAGCTTTCTTT. This translates into CASKGAGQSVWGAFF.